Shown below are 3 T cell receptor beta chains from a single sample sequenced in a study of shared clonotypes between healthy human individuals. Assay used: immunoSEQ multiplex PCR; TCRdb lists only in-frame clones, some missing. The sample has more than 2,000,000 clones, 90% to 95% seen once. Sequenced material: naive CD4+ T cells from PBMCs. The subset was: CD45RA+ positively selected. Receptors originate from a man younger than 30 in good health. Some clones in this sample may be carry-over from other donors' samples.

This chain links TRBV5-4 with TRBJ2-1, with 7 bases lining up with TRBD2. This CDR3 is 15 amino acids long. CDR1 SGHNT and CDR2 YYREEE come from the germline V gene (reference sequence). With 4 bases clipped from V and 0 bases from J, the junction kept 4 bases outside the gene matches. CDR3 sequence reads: CASSRTSVSYNEQFF. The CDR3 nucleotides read TGTGCCAGCAGCCGAACTAGCGTCTCCTACAATGAGCAGTTCTTC.

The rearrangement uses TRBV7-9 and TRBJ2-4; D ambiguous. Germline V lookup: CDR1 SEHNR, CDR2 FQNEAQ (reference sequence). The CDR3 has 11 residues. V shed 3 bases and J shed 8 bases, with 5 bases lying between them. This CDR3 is CASSLSDIQYF. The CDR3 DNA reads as TGTGCCAGCAGCTTGAGTGACATTCAGTACTTC.

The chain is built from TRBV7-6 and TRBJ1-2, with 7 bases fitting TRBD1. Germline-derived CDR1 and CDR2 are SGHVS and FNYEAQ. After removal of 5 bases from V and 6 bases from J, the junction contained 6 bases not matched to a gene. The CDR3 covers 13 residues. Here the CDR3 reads CASSQDRVNGYTF. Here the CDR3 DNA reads TGTGCCAGCAGCCAAGACAGGGTCAATGGCTACACCTTC.